The 4 T cell receptor beta chains reported below all come from one sample, sequenced in a study of spatial heterogeneity in lung cancer. Each CDR3 protein is one row after TCRdb ran MiXCR on the 5' RACE reads. The sample shows 45,000 or so distinct CDR3 sequences, less than 8.5% of them seen only once. Regarding time point: sample taken at primary tumor resection. Whole RNA came from tumor, nontumor lung or frozen PBMC and was sequenced without being sorted. The sample in question was PBMCs, obtained at surgery. Every receptor here comes from a female donor with early-stage non-small cell lung cancer.

The chain combines TRBV4-2 with TRBJ1-1; D call uncertain. V was cut by 4 bases and J by 11 bases, with 20 bases left in between. In germline, CDR1 is LGHNA, CDR2 YNFKEQ. This CDR3 comprises 14 residues. CDR3 coding DNA: TGTGCCAGCAGCCCCCTGTCGGGGAGAGAGGAGGCTTTCTTT. It codes for CASSPLSGREEAFF.

There are a few counts of this clonotype. The CDR3 coding sequence is TGCAGTGCTAGAGGGCGGGTACGACAGGGGAAAGGAATATGGCAACAAGAGACCCAGTACTTC. Translation: CSARGRVRQGKGIWQQETQYF. This rearrangement joins TRBV20-1 to TRBJ2-5, with 8 bases lining up with TRBD1. The CDR3 runs to 21 residues. The germline V gene has CDR1 DFQATT and CDR2 SNEGSKA (reference sequence). Trimming removed 1 base from V and 2 bases from J; junction bases left unmatched: 24.

The chain links TRBV19 to TRBJ2-3; TRBD2 aligns across 8 bases. The germline V gene encodes CDR1 LNHDA and CDR2 SQIVND (reference sequence). CDR3 size: 14 residues. V shed 7 bases and J 1 base; nucleotides not matched to a gene: 4. Here the CDR3 reads CASTIGGGTDTQYF. The DNA of the CDR3 is TGTGCCAGTACCATCGGGGGGGGCACAGATACGCAGTATTTT.

The J gene is TRBJ2-5, the V gene TRBV3-1, with 9 bases lining up with TRBD2. The V gene end was trimmed by 2 bases and the J gene end by 5 bases; junction bases not matched to a gene: 6. Germline loops: CDR1 LGHDT, CDR2 YNNKEL (reference sequence). This CDR3 comprises 15 residues. CDR3 sequence reads: CASSQRRGGHETQYF. CDR3 bases: TGTGCCAGCAGCCAAAGGCGGGGGGGCCACGAGACCCAGTACTTC.